A single sample is the source of the 27 T cell receptor beta chains below, sequenced in a study of T cell repertoires in cytomegalovirus infection (dated by TCRdb to about 2019). No antigens are known for them. Sequencing took place on an Illumina HiSeq 1500. The public sequencing data were trimmed at Q25 with fastp and processed into clonotypes with MiXCR by TCRdb, which kept only in-frame beta chains. Every CDR3 protein is listed once, alongside the most common genes and DNA of its rows. This sample comprises 69,000 or so distinct CDR3 sequences, around 28% of them detected only once. Jointly, the top ten make up 59% of the sample. The sample's treatment or condition, from its label and the paper: in vitro stimulation with specific CMV peptide epitopes to enrich CMV-specific T cells. Sequenced here: CD8+ T cells from cultured PBMCs, sampled from culture after CMV antigen stimulation. All receptors derive from a human donor in good health (CMV status not recorded). Some clones in this sample may be carry-over from other donors' samples.

The V and J genes are TRBV7-8 and TRBJ2-1, with 8 positions matching TRBD1. Germline V gene lookup returns CDR1 SGHVS and CDR2 FQNEAQ. V lost 0 bases and J lost 8; bases outside the gene matches: 9. The CDR3 contains 16 residues. CDR3 residues: CASSLAWAGGWDEQFF. CDR3 DNA: TGTGCCAGCAGCTTAGCGTGGGCAGGGGGCTGGGATGAGCAGTTCTTC.

This clonotype occurred once. Here the CDR3 DNA reads TGTGCCAGCAGTTACTCGGTACAGGGAGATACGCAGTATTTT. It is translated as CASSYSVQGDTQYF. The V and J genes are TRBV6-5 and TRBJ2-3; weak D call: TRBD1 (6 bases). Trimming left V 0 bases short and J 5 bases short, with 9 bases between. This CDR3 spans 14 amino acids. The V gene's germline CDR1 is MNHEY and CDR2 SVGAGI.

There are a few counts of this clonotype. The chain recombines TRBV7-8 with TRBJ2-5, with TRBD2 identical over 13 bases. This CDR3 spans 17 amino acids. Germline loops: CDR1 SGHVS, CDR2 FQNEAQ. V was clipped by 4 bases and J by 1 base; unmatched bases: 6. The CDR3 here is CASSSITSGGGQETQYF. CDR3 DNA sequence: TGTGCCAGCAGCTCTATTACTAGCGGGGGGGGCCAAGAGACCCAGTACTTC. Supplemented by reference TRBV7-8 and TRBJ2-5, the full variable domain reads GAGVSQSPRYKVAKRGQDVALRCDPISGHVSLFWYQQALGQGPEFLTYFQNEAQLDKSGLPSDRFFAERPEGSVSTLKIQRTQQEDSAVYLCASSSITSGGGQETQYFGPGTRLLVL.

The V gene is TRBV18, the J gene TRBJ2-2, with no clear D. V was pared by 2 bases and J by 0 bases, with 10 bases between. CDR1 and CDR2 (germline): KGHSH, LQKENI. The CDR3 has 16 residues. CDR3 bases: TGTGCCAGCTCACCAAAACAGAAGGCGAACACCGGGGAGCTGTTTTTT. This sequence encodes CASSPKQKANTGELFF.

This chain uses TRBV5-3 with TRBJ2-6; D is ambiguous. TRBV5-3 is labeled an ORF, and its function is uncertain. This CDR3 contains 15 residues. Trimming shortened V by 8 bases and J by 0 bases, and 12 bases separated the two germline ends. The CDR3 region is CASSPQDSGANVLTF. For the CDR3, the DNA is TGTGCCAGCAGCCCCCAGGACTCTGGGGCCAACGTCCTGACTTTC.

Regarding this clonotype: This sequence may be a read error, since a much larger clone differs from it by one base. This chain uses TRBV6-4 with TRBJ2-3; D might be TRBD1 (7 bases). Germline CDR1 reads MRHNA; CDR2 reads SNTAGT. Trimming took off 4 bases at V and 3 bases at J, with 14 bases between the two ends. CDR3 size: 15 residues. DNA for the CDR3: TGTGCCAGCAGTGCCGAGACAGGGACTACAGATACGCAGTATTTT. Translation: CASSAETGTTDTQYF.

This clonotype was observed a few times. This sequence joins TRBV27 and TRBJ1-2; TRBD1 matches 11 bases. The J segment lost 4 bases and the V segment lost 6 bases, leaving 7 bases of the junction unmatched. The CDR3 is made up of 15 amino acids. Germline V gene data show CDR1 as MNHEY and CDR2 as SMNVEV (reference sequence). The CDR3 bases are TGTGCCAGCAGATCCGGGACAGGGGGAGTCTATGGCTACACCTTC. Its protein product is CASRSGTGGVYGYTF.

At least ten counts were recorded for this clonotype. V is TRBV27 and J is TRBJ1-1; perhaps TRBD1 as D (5 bases). The germline CDR1 and CDR2 sequences are MNHEY and SMNVEV (reference sequence). The length of the CDR3 is 12 residues. Trimming shortened V by 6 bases and J by 11 bases, and 16 bases separated the two germline ends. CDR3 nucleotide sequence: TGTGCCAGCAGCCCCGGGACCGGGAGGGCTTTCTTT. Its translation is CASSPGTGRAFF.

J is TRBJ2-7 and V is TRBV4-3, with D possibly matching TRBD2 (6 bases). The V end lost 0 bases, the J end lost 5 bases, and 14 bases lay between the germline ends. The CDR3 has 15 amino acids. Germline CDR1 is LGHNA and CDR2 is YSLEER. Here the CDR3 DNA reads TGCGCCAGCAGCCAAGATTCCGGGAGCATGAACGAGCAGTACTTC. It encodes CASSQDSGSMNEQYF.

The chain couples TRBV7-4 to TRBJ1-1; no definite D call. CDR1 and CDR2 (germline): SGHVT, SQSDAQ. The CDR3 has 12 amino acids. V was pared by 5 bases and J by 3 bases, with 7 bases between. CDR3 bases: TGTGCCAGCAGCCCTAGTGACACTGAAGCTTTCTTT. Its protein is CASSPSDTEAFF.

The chain recombines TRBV28 with TRBJ2-7; 7 bases align to TRBD1. V was clipped by 5 bases and J by 2 bases; unmatched bases: 6. CDR1 MDHEN and CDR2 SYDVKM come from the germline V gene. The CDR3 spans 14 residues. The CDR3 spells CASSRGGQAYEQYF. The CDR3 coding sequence is TGTGCCAGCAGTCGAGGAGGACAGGCCTACGAGCAGTACTTC.

Only a few counts were recorded for this clonotype. This rearrangement joins TRBV18 to TRBJ2-7, with D perhaps given as TRBD1 or TRBD2 (5 bases each). V lost 1 base and J lost 6, with 19 bases in between. Germline CDR1 reads KGHSH; CDR2 reads LQKENI. The CDR3 is 16 amino acids. The CDR3 coding sequence is TGTGCCAGCTCACCACTAAGGGGAGTTAGCCTCCGCGAGCAGTACTTC. The encoded protein is CASSPLRGVSLREQYF. Complete variable domain (other parts from reference TRBV18 and TRBJ2-7): NAGVMQNPRHLVRRRGQEARLRCSPMKGHSHVYWYRQLPEEGLKFMVYLQKENIIDESGMPKERFSAEFPKEGPSILRIQQVVRGDSAAYFCASSPLRGVSLREQYFGPGTRLTVT.

V and J are TRBV7-2 and TRBJ2-3; 12 bases agree with TRBD2. Per germline, CDR1 SGHTA and CDR2 FQGNSA. Trimming at V came to 5 bases and at J to 4 bases, leaving 7 bases not matched to a gene. The length of the CDR3 is 16 residues. The CDR3 DNA sequence: TGTGCCAGCAGCCCCAGACTAGCGGGGGCAGCAGATACGCAGTATTTT. It encodes CASSPRLAGAADTQYF.

The chain uses TRBV19 and TRBJ2-1, with TRBD2 as a possible D gene (5 bases). Germline V gene sequence: CDR1 LNHDA, CDR2 SQIVND (reference sequence). Deletions cut 4 bases from V and 0 bases from J, with 13 bases between. CDR3 length: 16 amino acids. CDR3 residues: CASSTPGVSSYNEQFF. The CDR3 bases are TGTGCCAGTAGTACCCCCGGGGTCAGCTCCTACAATGAGCAGTTCTTC. The full variable domain, with the rest looked up from reference TRBV19 and TRBJ2-1, is DGGITQSPKYLFRKEGQNVTLSCEQNLNHDAMYWYRQDPGQGLRLIYYSQIVNDFQKGDIAEGYSVSREKKESFPLTVTSAQKNPTAFYLCASSTPGVSSYNEQFFGPGTRLTVL.

This clonotype came up a few times. This sequence joins TRBV7-9 and TRBJ1-2, with a weak D call TRBD1 (5 bases). The V gene's germline CDR1 is SEHNR and CDR2 FQNEAQ (reference sequence). The germline V and J ends were trimmed by 5 bases and 2 bases, with 12 bases remaining between them. The CDR3 extends over 14 amino acids. The CDR3 spells CASSLGTENYGYTF. Written as DNA, the CDR3 is TGTGCCAGCAGCCTCGGGACTGAGAACTATGGCTACACCTTC.

The chain recombines TRBV6-6 with TRBJ2-3; 10 bases line up with TRBD2. The CDR3 has 18 amino acids. The V gene's germline CDR1 is MNHNY and CDR2 SVGAGI (reference sequence). V lost 6 bases to trimming and J lost 3 bases; unmatched junction nucleotides: 15. CDR3 nucleotide sequence: TGTGCCAGCAGCCCTTGGATTGAAGCGGGAGGGTTGACAGATACGCAGTATTTT. Its protein product is CASSPWIEAGGLTDTQYF.

This clonotype was recorded many times. Written as DNA, the CDR3 is TGTGCCAGCAGCCCGAGGGGGGCTGGTAATTCACCCCTCCACTTT. Translation gives CASSPRGAGNSPLHF. The chain employs TRBV7-2 and TRBJ1-6; a possible D gene is TRBD1 (6 bases). From germline, CDR1 is SGHTA and CDR2 FQGNSA. This CDR3 has 15 residues. Trimming removed 5 bases from V and 6 bases from J, with 14 bases in between.

This clonotype was counted between two and nine times. The CDR3 sequence is CASSLGLVLYEQYF. As DNA, the CDR3 is TGTGCCAGCAGCCTTGGACTAGTTCTCTACGAGCAGTACTTC. The rearrangement links TRBV28 to TRBJ2-7; 7 nucleotides agree with TRBD2. V dropped 6 bases and J dropped 3; count of bases not matched to a gene: 8. CDR3 size: 14 residues. Germline CDR1 and CDR2: MDHEN and SYDVKM. Full variable domain (remainder filled in from reference TRBV28 and TRBJ2-7): DVKVTQSSRYLVKRTGEKVFLECVQDMDHENMFWYRQDPGLGLRLIYFSYDVKMKEKGDIPEGYSVSREKKERFSLILESASTNQTSMYLCASSLGLVLYEQYFGPGTRLTVT.

This clonotype was seen a few times. The chain employs TRBV7-6 and TRBJ2-5; D is possibly TRBD1 (6 bases). Trimming shortened V by 5 bases and J by 3 bases, and 13 bases separated the two germline ends. Germline V gene sequence: CDR1 SGHVS, CDR2 FNYEAQ. This CDR3 region has 14 residues. CDR3 DNA: TGTGCCAGCAGCCCCCTGGACAGCGAAGAGACCCAGTACTTC. Its protein product is CASSPLDSEETQYF. Full variable domain (remainder filled in from reference TRBV7-6 and TRBJ2-5): GAGVSQSPRYKVTKRGQDVALRCDPISGHVSLYWYRQALGQGPEFLTYFNYEAQQDKSGLPNDRFSAERPEGSISTLTIQRTEQRDSAMYRCASSPLDSEETQYFGPGTRLLVL.

This clonotype was picked up one time. The J gene is TRBJ1-4, the V gene TRBV27; 8 bases are a match to TRBD1. V lost 1 base, J lost 4 bases, and 5 bases stayed unmatched. CDR1 and CDR2 (germline): MNHEY, SMNVEV (reference sequence). This CDR3 region has 16 residues. The CDR3 coding sequence is TGTGCCAGCAGTTTATTTTTCGGACAGGGTAATGAAAAACTGTTTTTT. It yields the protein CASSLFFGQGNEKLFF.

V usage is TRBV9 and J usage is TRBJ2-1; TRBD2 matches at 11 bases. The CDR3 runs to 18 residues. The V gene end was trimmed by 3 bases and the J gene end by 6 bases; junction bases not matched to a gene: 14. Germline V gene data show CDR1 as SGDLS and CDR2 as YYNGEE. The CDR3 DNA sequence: TGTGCCAGCAGCGACACTAGACTAGCGGGACAACGGCCCAATGAGCAGTTCTTC. Protein: CASSDTRLAGQRPNEQFF.

The gene calls are TRBV12-3 or TRBV12-4 and TRBJ1-4, with D maybe TRBD1 (6 bases). The V gene lost 8 bases and the J gene lost 3 bases, with 16 bases spanning the gap. The CDR3 is 15 residues long. The CDR3 DNA follows: TGTGCCAGCCAGAAAGGGGGGGGATCTAATGAAAAACTGTTTTTT. Its translation is CASQKGGGSNEKLFF.

The chain carries TRBV11-2 and TRBJ2-3; TRBD1 matches 9 bases. After removal of 1 base from V and 5 bases from J, the junction contained 4 bases not matched to a gene. The germline V gene encodes CDR1 SGHAT and CDR2 FQNNGV. CDR3 length: 15 amino acids. CDR3 sequence (DNA): TGTGCCAGCAGCTTAGGGGACAGGGTGGTAGATACGCAGTATTTT. Its translation is CASSLGDRVVDTQYF.

The table lists this clonotype with a few counts. The chain carries TRBV6-6 and TRBJ1-5, with no clear D. Per the germline V gene, CDR1 is MNHNY and CDR2 is SVGAGI (reference sequence). Trimming took 2 bases from V and 5 from J, leaving 10 bases between them. The CDR3 spans 14 residues. CDR3 residues: CASSYMGVDQPQHF. CDR3 bases: TGTGCCAGCAGTTACATGGGTGTGGATCAGCCCCAGCATTTT.

This clonotype was counted between two and nine times. CDR3 in amino acids: CATSDLGQITEQFF. The CDR3, as DNA: TGTGCCACCAGTGATTTGGGCCAAATCACTGAGCAGTTCTTC. J is TRBJ2-1 and V is TRBV24-1; the D is unclear. Germline V gene lookup returns CDR1 KGHDR and CDR2 SFDVKD. V was shortened by 0 bases and J by 9 bases, with 11 bases between the two germline ends. The CDR3 runs 14 residues.

The chain recombines TRBV12-3 or TRBV12-4 with TRBJ1-1; 8 positions match TRBD1. The CDR3 sequence is 16 residues long. V shed 3 bases and J 3 bases; nucleotides not matched to a gene: 9. CDR3 sequence: CASSFPPGGRDTEAFF. The DNA for the CDR3 is TGTGCCAGCAGTTTTCCCCCAGGGGGCAGGGACACTGAAGCTTTCTTT.

In its sample, this clonotype was seen many times. This rearrangement joins TRBV7-9 to TRBJ1-1; D call uncertain. V was cut by 4 bases and J by 9 bases, with 15 bases left in between. Germline lookup yields CDR1 SEHNR and CDR2 FQNEAQ (reference sequence). The CDR3 is 13 amino acids. The CDR3 protein is CASSSPVPGQAFF. CDR3 coding DNA: TGTGCCAGCAGCTCCCCTGTCCCCGGTCAAGCTTTCTTT.